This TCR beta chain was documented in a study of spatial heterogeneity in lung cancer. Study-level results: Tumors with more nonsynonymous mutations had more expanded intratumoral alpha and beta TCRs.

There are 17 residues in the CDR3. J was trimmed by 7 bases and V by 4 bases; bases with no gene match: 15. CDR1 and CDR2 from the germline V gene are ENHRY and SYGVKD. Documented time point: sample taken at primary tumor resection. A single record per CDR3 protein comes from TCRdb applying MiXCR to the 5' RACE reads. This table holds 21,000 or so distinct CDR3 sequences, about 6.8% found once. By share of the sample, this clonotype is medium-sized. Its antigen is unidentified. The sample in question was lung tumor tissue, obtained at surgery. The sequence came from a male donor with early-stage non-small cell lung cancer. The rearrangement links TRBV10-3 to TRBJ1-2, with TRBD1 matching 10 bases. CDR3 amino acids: CAISAAPDRGQEAGYTF. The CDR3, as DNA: TGTGCCATCAGTGCTGCCCCCGACAGGGGGCAGGAGGCTGGCTACACCTTC.